The 25 T cell receptor beta chains below were found in one sample sequenced in a study of blood T cells in healthy people across ages. A J-beta primer mix and a sample-barcoded 5' primer were used in a second PCR of roughly 6 to 12 cycles. MiXCR, applied by TCRdb to the 5' RACE reads, yields one record per CDR3 protein. The sample has 870,000 or so distinct CDR3 sequences, around 28% seen once. The source material was blood. The receptors come from a woman of 80 years or more in good health.

This clonotype appeared many times. V and J are TRBV27 and TRBJ1-6, with D perhaps matching TRBD1 (5 bases). This CDR3 contains 14 residues. Germline V gives CDR1 MNHEY, CDR2 SMNVEV (reference sequence). V lost 2 bases and J lost 9, with 11 bases in between. The CDR3 coding sequence is TGTGCCAGCAGTTTAGGGACCGGGAGTTCACCCCTCCACTTT. Translated, it gives CASSLGTGSSPLHF.

This clonotype has just a few counts. The chain has TRBV20-1 and TRBJ2-2; D uncertain. The V gene's germline CDR1 is DFQATT and CDR2 SNEGSKA (reference sequence). The CDR3 spans 13 residues. V dropped 0 bases and J dropped 10 bases, with 12 bases sitting between them. The CDR3 is CSARDGLKEELFF. The CDR3 bases are TGCAGTGCTAGAGATGGGCTGAAAGAGGAGCTGTTTTTT.

This clonotype was picked up many times. The chain joins TRBV20-1 to TRBJ2-5; tentatively, D is TRBD1 or TRBD2 (5 bases each). The CDR3 length is 16 residues. V was clipped by 0 bases and J by 3 bases, with 17 bases between them. CDR1 DFQATT and CDR2 SNEGSKA come from the germline V gene (reference sequence). CDR3 bases: TGCAGTGCTAGAGATCATAAGGGACCTACGAAAGAGACCCAGTACTTC. Amino acid sequence: CSARDHKGPTKETQYF.

Regarding this clonotype: A much larger clone differs from this one at a single base, so this may be a read error. The rearrangement links TRBV6-2 or TRBV6-3 to TRBJ2-1; 7 positions match TRBD2. J gave up 1 base and V 6 bases, and 9 bases lay outside the gene matches. The CDR3 has 16 residues. Per germline, CDR1 MNHEY and CDR2 SVGEGT. The CDR3 loop reads CASSHRLGGSYNEQFF. For the CDR3, the DNA is TGTGCCAGCAGCCATCGACTGGGGGGGTCCTACAATGAGCAGTTCTTC.

This clonotype was seen repeatedly, ten times or more. The chain is built from TRBV7-2 and TRBJ1-2, with no clear D. CDR3 length: 14 amino acids. V was cut by 7 bases and J by 7 bases, with 19 bases left in between. The germline V gene has CDR1 SGHTA and CDR2 FQGNSA. The CDR3 nucleotides read TGTGCCAGCACCAAGACGGGCTGGGCACCTGGCTACACCTTC. Its translation: CASTKTGWAPGYTF. Using reference TRBV7-2 and TRBJ1-2 for the parts outside the CDR3, the full variable domain is GAGVSQSPSNKVTEKGKDVELRCDPISGHTALYWYRQSLGQGLEFLIYFQGNSAPDKSGLPSDRFSAERTGGSVSTLTIQRTQQEDSAVYLCASTKTGWAPGYTFGSGTRLTVV.

Comments on this clonotype: This may be a read error, as it is one base from a much larger clone. The V and J genes are TRBV6-5 and TRBJ2-3; 10 nucleotides match TRBD1. The CDR3 has 14 amino acids. CDR1 is MNHEY, CDR2 SVGAGI, per germline. For the CDR3, the DNA is TGTGCCAGCACAAGACAGGGGGCGTCAGATGCGCAGTATTTT. Amino acid sequence: CASTRQGASDAQYF.

This clonotype was observed many times. The chain links TRBV12-3 or TRBV12-4 to TRBJ1-4, with D tentatively TRBD1 (5 bases). This CDR3 comprises 14 residues. Trimming pared 2 bases from V and 7 bases from J, leaving 11 bases between. CDR3 region: CASSLRRVGEKLFF. The DNA for the CDR3 is TGTGCCAGCAGTTTACGCAGGGTTGGTGAAAAACTGTTTTTT.

The table lists this clonotype with many counts. V gene TRBV29-1 combines with J gene TRBJ1-2; 9 bases are shared with TRBD1. The CDR3 covers 13 residues. Germline CDR1 SQVTM, CDR2 ANQGSEA. The V gene end was trimmed by 7 bases and the J gene end by 5 bases; junction bases not matched to a gene: 8. CDR3 region: CSAQQGARYGYTF. The CDR3 nucleotides are TGCAGCGCGCAACAGGGGGCGCGGTATGGCTACACCTTC.

This chain connects TRBV20-1 to TRBJ2-1, with D possibly TRBD1 on 6 matching bases. The J call is in doubt because the DNA end fits TRBJ2-7 better. The germline V gene encodes CDR1 DFQATT and CDR2 SNEGSKA (reference sequence). This CDR3 is 13 amino acids long. CDR3 nucleotides: TGCAGTGCCAGGGGACGCACAGCGCGGGAGCAGTACTTC. Protein sequence: CSARGRTAREQYF.

As concerns this clonotype: At one end, the junction sequence differs from germline, possibly due to a read error. The rearrangement joins TRBV7-2 to TRBJ1-1; D is undetermined. The CDR3 has 14 amino acids. CDR1 is SGHTA and CDR2 is FQGNSA in the germline V gene. CDR3 region: CAGSLVSQHMGAFF. The CDR3 region has the DNA TGTGCCGGCAGCTTAGTATCCCAACATATGGGGGCTTTCTTT. Full variable domain (outside the CDR3, taken from reference TRBV7-2 and TRBJ1-1): GAGVSQSPSNKVTEKGKDVELRCDPISGHTALYWYRQSLGQGLEFLIYFQGNSAPDKSGLPSDRFSAERTGGSVSTLTIQRTQQEDSAVYLCAGSLVSQHMGAFFGQGTRLTVV.

Note on this clonotype: At one boundary the junction diverges from the germline segment, which might be a read error. This chain connects TRBV20-1 to TRBJ2-2; TRBD2 agrees at 13 bases. CDR3 length: 16 residues. The germline gives CDR1 DFQATT, CDR2 SNEGSKA (reference sequence). The CDR3 here is CSARDGTSGDTGERFF. CDR3 nucleotide sequence: TGCAGTGCTAGAGATGGGACTAGCGGGGACACCGGGGAGCGGTTTTTT.

The chain joins TRBV4-3 to TRBJ2-6; D not certain. The CDR3 runs to 16 residues. V shed 0 bases and J shed 2 bases, with 8 bases lying between them. Germline values: CDR1 LGHNA, CDR2 YSLEER. Here the CDR3 reads CASSQDLGTGANVLTF. DNA for the CDR3: TGCGCCAGCAGCCAAGATCTAGGGACTGGGGCCAACGTCCTGACTTTC.

On this clonotype itself: This clone may be a read error of a much larger clone one base away. The chain carries TRBV7-2 and TRBJ1-1; D is ambiguous. The CDR3 has 15 amino acids. In germline, CDR1 is SGHTA, CDR2 FQGNSA. Between the trimmed V and J ends, which lost 0 bases and 4 bases, there was a span of 12 bases. The CDR3 spells CASSLAFGVTTEAFF. The CDR3 DNA sequence: TGTGCCAGCAGCTTAGCGTTCGGAGTGACCACTGAAGCTTTCTTT.

This clonotype was seen repeatedly, ten times or more. This sequence joins TRBV6-2 or TRBV6-3 and TRBJ2-4; perhaps TRBD2 as D (5 bases). The CDR3 runs to 16 residues. CDR1 is MNHEY, CDR2 SVGEGT, per germline. V was pared by 6 bases and J by 5 bases, with 20 bases between. The CDR3 DNA sequence: TGTGCCAGCAGGGCTCGGGGTGCGGTAAGGGAAAACATTCAGTACTTC. This sequence encodes CASRARGAVRENIQYF.

This rearrangement joins TRBV7-2 to TRBJ2-4; 8 nucleotides match TRBD1. Germline CDR1 reads SGHTA; CDR2 reads FQGNSA. V shed 5 bases and J 5 bases; nucleotides not matched to a gene: 2. This CDR3 contains 13 residues. In nucleotides, the CDR3 is TGTGCCAGCAGCCTGGACAGGGAAAACATTCAGTACTTC. Translation: CASSLDRENIQYF.

The chain links TRBV6-5 to TRBJ1-1; 8 bases fit TRBD1. This CDR3 has 14 amino acids. Trimming took 7 bases from V and 4 from J; bases not matched to a gene: 8. The germline V gene has CDR1 MNHEY and CDR2 SVGAGI. CDR3 in amino acids: CASKRTGTGTEAFF. The CDR3, as DNA: TGTGCCAGCAAGAGGACAGGGACGGGCACTGAAGCTTTCTTT.

In this sample, this clonotype turned up many times. This sequence joins TRBV10-3 and TRBJ2-7; D perhaps matches TRBD1 (6 bases). V was pared by 3 bases and J by 3 bases, with 9 bases between. The germline CDR1 and CDR2 sequences are ENHRY and SYGVKD. This CDR3 spans 13 amino acids. CDR3 amino acids: CAISDQGGYEQYF. CDR3 sequence (DNA): TGTGCCATCAGTGATCAAGGGGGCTACGAGCAGTACTTC.

The V and J genes are TRBV5-5 and TRBJ2-2; 10 bases are shared with TRBD1. Germline CDR1 reads SGHKS; CDR2 reads YYEKEE (reference sequence). Trimming cost V 4 bases and J 2 bases; bases outside gene matches: 5. The CDR3 extends over 16 amino acids. The CDR3 DNA reads TGTGCCAGCAGCGCCGGGACAGGGGTAAACACCGGGGAGCTGTTTTTT. This encodes CASSAGTGVNTGELFF.

This chain links TRBV2 with TRBJ2-1; 7 nucleotides match TRBD1. Per germline, CDR1 SNHLY and CDR2 FYNNEI. CDR3 size: 12 residues. With 6 bases clipped from V and 9 bases from J, the junction kept 5 bases outside the gene matches. The CDR3 loop reads CASSSGGVEQFF. Written as DNA, the CDR3 is TGTGCCAGCAGCTCAGGGGGAGTTGAGCAGTTCTTC.

Ten or more counts support this clonotype. V usage is TRBV7-2 and J usage is TRBJ1-2, with D unresolved. This CDR3 contains 13 residues. V was trimmed by 5 bases and J by 3 bases, leaving 10 bases between them. In germline, CDR1 is SGHTA, CDR2 FQGNSA. The CDR3: CASSPRNHYGYTF. The CDR3 DNA reads as TGTGCCAGCAGCCCCCGGAACCACTATGGCTACACCTTC.

This chain uses TRBV15 with TRBJ1-6; D is undetermined. The CDR3 has 16 amino acids. V lost 0 bases and J 10 bases, leaving 16 bases between the germline ends. From germline, CDR1 is LNHNV and CDR2 YYDKDF (reference sequence). The CDR3 reads CATSRDRPGLRSPLHF. CDR3 DNA sequence: TGTGCCACCAGCAGAGATCGCCCCGGGCTGAGGTCACCCCTCCACTTT.

Comments on this clonotype: A much bigger clone sits one base away, suggesting this may be a read error. This rearrangement joins TRBV12-3 or TRBV12-4 to TRBJ2-7; D is ambiguous. The CDR3 runs 13 residues. The V end was cut by 6 bases, the J end by 0 bases, with 9 bases between. The CDR3 region is CASRLWHSYEQYF. CDR3 in DNA: TGTGCCAGCAGGTTGTGGCACTCCTACGAGCAGTACTTC.

The genes are TRBV20-1 and TRBJ2-1, with D perhaps matching TRBD1 (5 bases). The J call may not be correct, given that the DNA end is closer to TRBJ2-7. CDR3 size: 15 residues. The germline V gene encodes CDR1 DFQATT and CDR2 SNEGSKA (reference sequence). This CDR3 reads CSASFQGLSYNEQYF. The CDR3 DNA reads as TGCAGTGCTAGTTTTCAGGGCCTCTCCTACAATGAGCAGTACTTC.

Details on this clonotype: A much larger clone lies a single base off, so this may be a read error. The chain is built from TRBV10-1 and TRBJ2-7; D is tentatively TRBD1 or TRBD2 (5 bases each). Germline-derived CDR1 and CDR2 are WNHNN and SYGVQD (reference sequence). This CDR3 is built from 13 residues. CDR3 sequence reads: CASSEGTSHEQYF. For the CDR3, the DNA is TGCGCCAGCAGCGAGGGGACCTCCCACGAGCAGTACTTC.

Regarding this clonotype: A much larger clone is a single base away; this may be a read error. The chain couples TRBV7-9 to TRBJ1-2; D ambiguous. Germline-derived CDR1 and CDR2 are SEHNR and FQNEAQ (reference sequence). This CDR3 region has 11 residues. The germline V and J ends were trimmed by 1 base and 12 bases, with 9 bases remaining between them. The CDR3 region is CASSLESGHTF. CDR3 nucleotides: TGTGCCAGCAGCTTAGAATCAGGCCACACCTTC. Together with reference TRBV7-9 and TRBJ1-2, the CDR3 gives the full variable domain: DTGVSQNPRHKITKRGQNVTFRCDPISEHNRLYWYRQTLGQGPEFLTYFQNEAQLEKSRLLSDRFSAERPKGSFSTLEIQRTEQGDSAMYLCASSLESGHTFGSGTRLTVV.